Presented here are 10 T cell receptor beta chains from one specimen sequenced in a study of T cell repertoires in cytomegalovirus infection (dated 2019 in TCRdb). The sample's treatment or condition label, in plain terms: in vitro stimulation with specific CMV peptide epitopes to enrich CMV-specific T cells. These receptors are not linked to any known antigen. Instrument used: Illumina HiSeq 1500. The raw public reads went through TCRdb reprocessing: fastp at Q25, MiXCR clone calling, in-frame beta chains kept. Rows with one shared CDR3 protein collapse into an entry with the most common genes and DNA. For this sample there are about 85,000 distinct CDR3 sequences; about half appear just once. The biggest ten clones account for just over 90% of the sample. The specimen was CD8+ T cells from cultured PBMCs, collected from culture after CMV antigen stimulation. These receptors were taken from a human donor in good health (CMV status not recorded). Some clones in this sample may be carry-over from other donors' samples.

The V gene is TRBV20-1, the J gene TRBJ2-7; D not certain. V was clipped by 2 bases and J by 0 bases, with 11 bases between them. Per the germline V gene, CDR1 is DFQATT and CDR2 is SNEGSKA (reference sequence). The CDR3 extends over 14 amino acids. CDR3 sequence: CSARPRRSSYEQYF. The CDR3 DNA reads TGCAGTGCTAGACCCCGAAGGTCCTCCTACGAGCAGTACTTC.

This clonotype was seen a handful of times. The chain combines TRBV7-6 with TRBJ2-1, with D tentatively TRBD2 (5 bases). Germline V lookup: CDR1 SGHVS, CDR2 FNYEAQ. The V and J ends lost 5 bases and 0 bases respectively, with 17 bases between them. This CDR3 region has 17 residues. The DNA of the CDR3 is TGTGCCAGCAGCCCAACCTCCGGGATCCGCTCCTACAATGAGCAGTTCTTC. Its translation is CASSPTSGIRSYNEQFF.

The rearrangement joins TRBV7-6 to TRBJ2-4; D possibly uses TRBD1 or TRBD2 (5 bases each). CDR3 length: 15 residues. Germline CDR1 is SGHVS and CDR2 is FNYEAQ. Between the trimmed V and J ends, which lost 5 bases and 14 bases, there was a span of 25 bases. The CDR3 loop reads CASSPRMSEGIVEYF. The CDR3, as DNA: TGTGCCAGCAGCCCCAGGATGTCTGAGGGGATCGTTGAGTACTTC.

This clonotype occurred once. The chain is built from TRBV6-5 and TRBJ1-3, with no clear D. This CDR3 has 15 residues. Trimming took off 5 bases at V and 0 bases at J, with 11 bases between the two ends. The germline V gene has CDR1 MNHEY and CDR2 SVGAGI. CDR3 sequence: CASSDDLSSGNTIYF. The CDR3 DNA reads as TGTGCCAGCAGTGACGACTTGAGCTCTGGAAACACCATATATTTT.

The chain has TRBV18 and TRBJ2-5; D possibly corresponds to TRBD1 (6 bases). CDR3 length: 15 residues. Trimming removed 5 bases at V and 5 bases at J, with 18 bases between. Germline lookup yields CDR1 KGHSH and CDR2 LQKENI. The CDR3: CASSSQGPGSETQYF. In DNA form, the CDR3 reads TGTGCCAGCTCATCACAGGGTCCCGGGTCCGAGACCCAGTACTTC.

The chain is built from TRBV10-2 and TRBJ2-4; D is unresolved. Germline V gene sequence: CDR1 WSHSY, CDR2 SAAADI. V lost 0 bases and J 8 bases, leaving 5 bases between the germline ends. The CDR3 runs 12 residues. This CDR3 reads CASSESKDIQYF. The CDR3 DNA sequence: TGCGCCAGCAGTGAGTCGAAAGACATTCAGTACTTC.

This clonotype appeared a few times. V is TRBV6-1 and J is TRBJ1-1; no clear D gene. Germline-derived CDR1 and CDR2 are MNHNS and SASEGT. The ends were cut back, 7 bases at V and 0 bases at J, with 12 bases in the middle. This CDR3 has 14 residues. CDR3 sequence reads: CASTRLSVNTEAFF. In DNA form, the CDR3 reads TGTGCCAGCACCAGACTATCCGTGAACACTGAAGCTTTCTTT.

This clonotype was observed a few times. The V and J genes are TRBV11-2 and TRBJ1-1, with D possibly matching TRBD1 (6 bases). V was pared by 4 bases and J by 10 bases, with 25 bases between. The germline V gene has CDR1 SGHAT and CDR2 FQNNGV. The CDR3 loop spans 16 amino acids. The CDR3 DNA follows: TGTGCCAGCAGCTCGGTTAGTTGGGAAACCGACAGGAGAGCTTTCTTT. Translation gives CASSSVSWETDRRAFF. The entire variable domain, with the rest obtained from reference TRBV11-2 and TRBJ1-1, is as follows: EAGVAQSPRYKIIEKRQSVAFWCNPISGHATLYWYQQILGQGPKLLIQFQNNGVVDDSQLPKDRFSAERLKGVDSTLKIQPAKLEDSAVYLCASSSVSWETDRRAFFGQGTRLTVV.

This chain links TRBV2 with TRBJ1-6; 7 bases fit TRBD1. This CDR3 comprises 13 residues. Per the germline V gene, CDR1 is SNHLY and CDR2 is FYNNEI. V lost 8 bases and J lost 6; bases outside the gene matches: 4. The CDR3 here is CASQGQINSPLHF. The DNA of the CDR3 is TGTGCCAGCCAGGGACAGATTAATTCACCCCTCCACTTT.

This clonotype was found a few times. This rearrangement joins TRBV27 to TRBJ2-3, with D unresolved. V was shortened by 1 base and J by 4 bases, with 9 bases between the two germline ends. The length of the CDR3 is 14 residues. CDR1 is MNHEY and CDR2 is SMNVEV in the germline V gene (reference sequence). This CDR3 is CASSLYRGADTQYF. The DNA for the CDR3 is TGTGCCAGCAGTTTATACCGCGGAGCAGATACGCAGTATTTT.